The T cell receptor (beta chain) under discussion was sequenced for a study of T cells in lung cancer brain metastases. Findings of the study overall: Most clones were lesion-specific, with limited overlap between paired lesions (mean Morisita index approximately 0.24).

Profiling relied on immunoSEQ multiplex PCR, and the TCRdb table lists in-frame clones only, not all of them. The data show 4,400 or so clones, about 85% seen once. CDR1 and CDR2 (germline): LGHNA, YNFKEQ. The CDR3 runs to 17 residues. J was trimmed by 6 bases and V by 1 base; bases with no gene match: 11. This clone was seen a single time. Its antigen is undetermined. Material for sequencing was tumor tissue from the primary lung tumor. The chain combines TRBV4-2 with TRBJ1-1; 10 nucleotides line up with TRBD1. The TCR comes from a woman aged 50 to 60 with non-small cell lung cancer. CDR3 amino acids: CASSQGIGTGARAEAFF. The CDR3 DNA sequence: TGTGCCAGCAGCCAAGGAATTGGGACAGGGGCCAGGGCTGAAGCTTTCTTT.